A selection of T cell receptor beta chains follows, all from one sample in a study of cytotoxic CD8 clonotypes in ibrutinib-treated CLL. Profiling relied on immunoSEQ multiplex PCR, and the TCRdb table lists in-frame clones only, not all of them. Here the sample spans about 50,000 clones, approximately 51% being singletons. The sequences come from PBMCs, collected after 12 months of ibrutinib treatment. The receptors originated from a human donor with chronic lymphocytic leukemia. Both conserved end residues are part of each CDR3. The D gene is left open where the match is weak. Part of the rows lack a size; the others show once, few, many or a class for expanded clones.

CDR3aa: CASSSRDTRGETQYF
CDR3nt: TGTGCCAGCAGCTCTAGGGACACGCGAGGGGAGACCCAGTACTTC
abundance: .
v_gene: TRBV6-6
d_gene: .
j_gene: TRBJ2-5

CDR3aa: CASSSSETQYF
CDR3nt: TGTGCCAGCAGCTCCTCTGAGACCCAGTACTTC
abundance: .
v_gene: TRBV7-2
d_gene: .
j_gene: TRBJ2-5

CDR3aa: CASSPGTGKNTEAFF
CDR3nt: TGTGCCAGCTCACCAGGGACAGGGAAGAACACTGAAGCTTTCTTT
abundance: .
v_gene: TRBV18
d_gene: TRBD1
j_gene: TRBJ1-1

CDR3aa: CASSLSTGAYNEQFF
CDR3nt: TGCGCCAGCAGCTTGAGCACAGGGGCTTACAATGAGCAGTTCTTC
abundance: .
v_gene: TRBV5-1
d_gene: TRBD1
j_gene: TRBJ2-1

CDR3aa: CASSLMNTEAFF
CDR3nt: TGTGCCAGCAGCTTAATGAACACTGAAGCTTTCTTT
abundance: many
v_gene: TRBV7-9
d_gene: .
j_gene: TRBJ1-1

CDR3aa: CASSQEGTSLETQYF
CDR3nt: TGCGCCAGCAGCCAAGAGGGTACTAGCTTAGAGACCCAGTACTTC
abundance: .
v_gene: TRBV4-1
d_gene: .
j_gene: TRBJ2-5

CDR3aa: CASSLARLAGEGEQFF
CDR3nt: TGTGCCAGCAGCTTAGCGAGACTAGCGGGAGAGGGCGAGCAGTTCTTC
abundance: .
v_gene: TRBV7-2
d_gene: TRBD2
j_gene: TRBJ2-1

CDR3aa: CASSPGGGAEKLFF
CDR3nt: TGTGCCAGCAGCCCAGGGGGCGGGGCTGAAAAACTGTTTTTT
abundance: many
v_gene: TRBV9
d_gene: TRBD1
j_gene: TRBJ1-4

CDR3aa: CASSGAMSGNTIYF
CDR3nt: TGCGCCAGTTCGGGGGCTATGTCTGGAAACACCATATATTTT
abundance: .
v_gene: TRBV5-1
d_gene: .
j_gene: TRBJ1-3

CDR3aa: CASSEQGGQPQHF
CDR3nt: TGTGCCAGCAGCGAACAGGGCGGCCAGCCCCAGCATTTT
abundance: .
v_gene: TRBV7-2
d_gene: .
j_gene: TRBJ1-5

CDR3aa: CASRKGATNEKLFF
CDR3nt: TGTGCCAGTAGGAAGGGTGCAACTAATGAAAAACTGTTTTTT
abundance: large
v_gene: TRBV19
d_gene: .
j_gene: TRBJ1-4

CDR3aa: CASSAQGGETEAFF
CDR3nt: TGCGCCAGCAGCGCACAGGGTGGAGAAACTGAAGCTTTCTTT
abundance: .
v_gene: TRBV5-1
d_gene: .
j_gene: TRBJ1-1

CDR3aa: CATSRDWQGVTEAFF
CDR3nt: TGTGCCACCAGCAGAGATTGGCAGGGGGTAACTGAAGCTTTCTTT
abundance: few
v_gene: TRBV15
d_gene: TRBD1
j_gene: TRBJ1-1

CDR3aa: CASSRGTGNNEQFF
CDR3nt: TGCGCCAGCAGCCGAGGGACAGGGAACAATGAGCAGTTCTTC
abundance: few
v_gene: TRBV5-1
d_gene: TRBD1
j_gene: TRBJ2-1

CDR3aa: CSVEGLAGVSTDTQYF
CDR3nt: TGCAGCGTTGAAGGACTAGCGGGAGTTAGCACAGATACGCAGTATTTT
abundance: .
v_gene: TRBV29-1
d_gene: TRBD2
j_gene: TRBJ2-3

CDR3aa: CASSLGDRKETQYF
CDR3nt: TGTGCCAGCAGCTTAGGGGACAGGAAAGAGACCCAGTACTTC
abundance: .
v_gene: TRBV11-3
d_gene: TRBD1
j_gene: TRBJ2-5

CDR3aa: CASSGNSGRPATDTQYF
CDR3nt: TGCGCCAGCAGCGGTAATAGCGGGAGGCCCGCCACAGATACGCAGTATTTT
abundance: .
v_gene: TRBV5-1
d_gene: TRBD2
j_gene: TRBJ2-3

CDR3aa: CASSLWTGHSSGANVLTF
CDR3nt: TGTGCCAGCTCACTTTGGACAGGGCACTCCTCTGGGGCCAACGTCCTGACTTTC
abundance: .
v_gene: TRBV18
d_gene: TRBD1
j_gene: TRBJ2-6

CDR3aa: CAWSVALYGYTF
CDR3nt: TGTGCCTGGAGTGTGGCCCTCTATGGCTACACCTTC
abundance: .
v_gene: TRBV30
d_gene: .
j_gene: TRBJ1-2

CDR3aa: CASSPRDSSTDTQYF
CDR3nt: TGTGCCAGCTCACCTCGGGACAGTAGCACAGATACGCAGTATTTT
abundance: .
v_gene: TRBV18
d_gene: TRBD1
j_gene: TRBJ2-3

CDR3aa: CASNPGTGGFGEQFF
CDR3nt: TGTGCCAGCAACCCCGGGACAGGGGGCTTCGGTGAGCAGTTCTTC
abundance: .
v_gene: TRBV6-1
d_gene: TRBD1
j_gene: TRBJ2-1

CDR3aa: CASSRLAGAGDTQYF
CDR3nt: TGTGCCAGCAGCCGACTAGCGGGAGCTGGGGATACGCAGTATTTT
abundance: many
v_gene: TRBV7-9
d_gene: TRBD2
j_gene: TRBJ2-3

CDR3aa: CASSPRGTGLGYTF
CDR3nt: TGTGCCAGCAGCCCAAGGGGGACAGGGCTCGGCTACACCTTC
abundance: .
v_gene: TRBV28
d_gene: TRBD1
j_gene: TRBJ1-2

CDR3aa: CASSEGGAGEYEQYF
CDR3nt: TGTGCCAGCAGTGAAGGCGGGGCCGGGGAATACGAGCAGTACTTC
abundance: .
v_gene: TRBV2
d_gene: .
j_gene: TRBJ2-7

CDR3aa: CASSQRTGGGETQYF
CDR3nt: TGTGCCAGCAGCCAAAGGACAGGGGGCGGAGAGACCCAGTACTTC
abundance: .
v_gene: TRBV4-2
d_gene: TRBD1
j_gene: TRBJ2-5

CDR3aa: CASSLTGGSNQPQHF
CDR3nt: TGTGCCAGCAGCTTAACCGGAGGGAGCAATCAGCCCCAGCATTTT
abundance: .
v_gene: TRBV7-3
d_gene: .
j_gene: TRBJ1-5

CDR3aa: CAISESKQQETQYF
CDR3nt: TGTGCCATCAGTGAGTCGAAACAGCAAGAGACCCAGTACTTC
abundance: .
v_gene: TRBV10-3
d_gene: .
j_gene: TRBJ2-5

CDR3aa: CASSSLGRAAGELFF
CDR3nt: TGTGCCAGCAGCTCCCTCGGGAGGGCGGCCGGGGAGCTGTTTTTT
abundance: few
v_gene: TRBV7-2
d_gene: TRBD2
j_gene: TRBJ2-2

CDR3aa: CASSEDQQETQYF
CDR3nt: TGTGCCAGCAGTGAAGACCAGCAAGAGACCCAGTACTTC
abundance: few
v_gene: TRBV2
d_gene: .
j_gene: TRBJ2-5

CDR3aa: CSVGTGVGGYTF
CDR3nt: TGCAGCGTGGGGACAGGGGTGGGTGGCTACACCTTC
abundance: .
v_gene: TRBV29-1
d_gene: TRBD1
j_gene: TRBJ1-2

CDR3aa: CASSVGGRGYEQYF
CDR3nt: TGTGCCAGCAGCGTAGGTGGGAGGGGATACGAGCAGTACTTC
abundance: .
v_gene: TRBV9
d_gene: TRBD2
j_gene: TRBJ2-7

CDR3aa: CASSPRFSGNTIYF
CDR3nt: TGTGCCAGCAGCCCCCGGTTCTCTGGAAACACCATATATTTT
abundance: .
v_gene: TRBV5-6
d_gene: .
j_gene: TRBJ1-3

CDR3aa: CASSPGGGTDTQYF
CDR3nt: TGCGCCAGCAGCCCTGGAGGGGGCACAGATACGCAGTATTTT
abundance: .
v_gene: TRBV5-1
d_gene: .
j_gene: TRBJ2-3

CDR3aa: CASSAPGVGSYEQFF
CDR3nt: TGCGCCAGCAGTGCGCCGGGAGTTGGTTCATATGAGCAGTTCTTC
abundance: .
v_gene: TRBV10-1
d_gene: .
j_gene: TRBJ2-1

CDR3aa: CASSQGSGLAEETQYF
CDR3nt: TGTGCCAGCAGCCAAGGATCGGGACTAGCGGAAGAGACCCAGTACTTC
abundance: .
v_gene: TRBV4-2
d_gene: TRBD2
j_gene: TRBJ2-5

CDR3aa: CASSQDRYGYTF
CDR3nt: TGTGCCAGCAGCCAGGACAGATATGGCTACACCTTC
abundance: .
v_gene: TRBV7-9
d_gene: .
j_gene: TRBJ1-2

CDR3aa: CASSEGTAEAFF
CDR3nt: TGCGCCAGCAGTGAGGGGACAGCTGAAGCTTTCTTT
abundance: .
v_gene: TRBV10-1
d_gene: TRBD1
j_gene: TRBJ1-1

CDR3aa: CAISGGGQRGSYEQYF
CDR3nt: TGTGCCATCAGTGGGGGGGGCCAAAGGGGTTCCTACGAGCAGTACTTC
abundance: .
v_gene: TRBV10-3
d_gene: .
j_gene: TRBJ2-7

CDR3aa: CASSLAIMNTEAFF
CDR3nt: TGTGCCAGCAGCTTAGCGATTATGAACACTGAAGCTTTCTTT
abundance: .
v_gene: TRBV7-9
d_gene: .
j_gene: TRBJ1-1

CDR3aa: CSPRENTEAFF
CDR3nt: TGCAGTCCCCGGGAGAACACTGAAGCTTTCTTT
abundance: few
v_gene: TRBV20-1
d_gene: .
j_gene: TRBJ1-1